Given below is one TCR beta chain in context. Its specificity is unknown. This sample stems from a study of cytomegalovirus exposure and HLA in healthy donors. Findings and limits, study-wide: Analyzed later, most CMV-associated TCR beta chains appeared HLA-restricted. Associated with HLA alleles at 0.05 false discovery rate in a later analysis were some 18,000 TCR beta sequences.

Germline CDR1 SGHTA, CDR2 FQGTGA. The V and J ends lost 2 bases and 4 bases respectively, with 12 bases between them. This CDR3 spans 15 amino acids. Researchers ran the PCR with 60 Vbeta and 13 Jbeta primers. Generated by immunoSEQ multiplex PCR, the TCRdb table keeps only in-frame clones and is missing some. The data contain under 130,000 clones, more than 75% of them singletons. The TCR originated in a young woman in good health and CMV-seropositive. The sample comprised PBMCs. J is TRBJ2-1 and V is TRBV7-3; possible D gene TRBD2, 6 bases. The chain's CDR3 is CASSLGLALYNEQFF. The CDR3 nucleotides are TGTGCCAGCAGCTTAGGCCTAGCGCTTTACAATGAGCAGTTCTTC.